This T cell receptor beta chain was sequenced for a study of molecular identifiers for immune sequencing clone quantification. TCRdb recomputed calls from the PCR reads with MiXCR, one row per CDR3 protein. The sample holds approximately 63,000 distinct CDR3 sequences; roughly a fifth are singletons and the top ten take 1.4%. There are 14 residues in the CDR3. The V gene lost 5 bases and the J gene lost 5 bases, with 14 bases spanning the gap. Per germline, CDR1 ENHRY and CDR2 SYGVKD. V usage is TRBV10-3 and J usage is TRBJ2-3; D not certain. The specimen was naive CD8+ T cells from blood, with Jurkat cell RNA spiked in. The subset denotes: FACS-sorted CD8+CD4-CCR7+CD45RA+ naive T cells. The sequence derives from a human donor in good health. Some libraries in this study had Jurkat cell RNA spiked in. The CDR3 region is CAISTNKVGDTQYF. In DNA form, the CDR3 reads TGTGCCATCAGTACCAACAAGGTGGGAGATACGCAGTATTTT.